The sequence of this T cell receptor beta chain was determined in a study of T cell responses to AZD1222 COVID-19 vaccine. The CDR3 loop spans 13 amino acids. In germline, CDR1 is MNHEY, CDR2 SMNVEV (reference sequence). Between the trimmed V and J ends, which lost 5 bases and 6 bases, there was a span of 13 bases. Generated by immunoSEQ multiplex PCR, the TCRdb table keeps only in-frame clones and is missing some. The top ten clones hold roughly 3% of a sample with 110,000 to 150,000 clones, approximately 86% of them seen once. The V call is TRBV27, the J call TRBJ1-2, with D perhaps matching TRBD1 (5 bases). The TCR was taken from an adult in good health. Source: peripheral blood, taken on day 0 of AZD1222 vaccination. CDR3 amino acids: CASSVQGVDGYTF. The CDR3 nucleotides are TGTGCCAGCAGTGTCCAGGGTGTGGATGGCTACACCTTC.